The entry that follows covers one TCR beta chain sequence. Its antigen is unknown. Base qualities were left out, and no much larger clone turns up one base away. The sample's time point label is to be understood as: cells obtained before transplantation from donor or recipient. CD3+CD4+ and CD3+CD8+ populations were FACS-sorted from unstimulated pre-transplant donor and recipient cells taken from spleen or lymph nodes. This sample stems from a study of graft-versus-host responses after intestinal transplantation (dated by TCRdb to the early 2020s). For the wider study: Recipients received multivisceral, liver-intestinal, or isolated intestinal transplants. All recipients received anti-thymocyte globulin induction followed by maintenance tacrolimus and steroids for roughly three years. Graft-versus-host and host-versus-graft alloreactive T cell clones were tracked in the graft, circulation and bone marrow after intestinal transplantation using bulk TCR-beta CDR3 sequencing. To identify alloreactive clones, pre-transplant mixed lymphocyte reaction products were sequenced and compared with unstimulated pre-transplant donor and recipient T cells. A cohort of roughly 25 intestinal transplant recipients, including one retransplant, was enrolled, and 3 patients lacking pretransplant specimens were excluded. Donor T cell macrochimerism was defined as a peak of at least 4% donor T cells among recipient peripheral blood mononuclear cells. Rather than being sequenced by the commercial service, samples from a few later patients were sequenced in-house on an Illumina MiSeq and processed with MiXCR. General findings and caveats noted by the study authors: Peak levels of circulating GvH clones were associated with declines in HvG clones early after transplant. GvH clones turned up in recipient bone marrow, with some appearing earlier in ileal mucosa or blood, a pattern consistent with an intestinal mucosal origin. The relatively low number and heterogeneity of intestinal transplant patients limited the conclusions. In patients with donor T cell macrochimerism, the allografts had high GvH to HvG T cell clonal ratios.

The CDR3 covers 13 residues, taking in both the cysteine and the phenylalanine. Of the read, only the CDR3 DNA is kept; its 39 bases are in frame from base 1. V drops 5 bases and J drops 7 bases, leaving 15 bases in between. The germline V gene (reference sequence) supplies CDR1 MNHEY and CDR2 SMNVEV. Library preparation employed the immunoSEQ multiplex PCR assay. For most patients, genomic DNA was isolated using the Qiagen DNeasy Blood and Tissue Kit and was shipped frozen to Adaptive Biotechnologies for TCR sequencing. Adaptive Biotechnologies carried out high-throughput TCR-beta CDR3 sequencing of genomic DNA for most patients. The paper's processing steps were these. TCR sequencing data for more than 15 patients were retrieved from Adaptive's ImmunoSEQ software; three other patients were processed with MiXCR and VDJtools. To correct CD4 versus CD8 sorting errors, any sequence found in both subsets at a frequency ratio below 5:1 was removed. CDR3 nucleotide sequences shared between donor and recipient were removed because the origin of such sequences could not be assigned. At least 2-fold expansion over unstimulated cells and a minimum CFSE-low frequency of 0.002% (template counts) or 0.001% (read counts) were required for clones to be classified as alloreactive. Mappable clones were those detected in sequenced pre-transplant spleen, lymph node, or MLR CFSE-low populations of the donor or recipient. Cumulative frequency of alloreactive clones was calculated as a percentage of all sequences weighted by copy number. What TCRdb holds here is the immuneACCESS table cut down to in-frame rearrangements. Part of the clones is not present; checked against another copy, under half of the missing clones reflect an unresolved V gene, and the others are unexplained. The V and J calls and clone size were taken over from that table, and D and trimming were inferred from the DNA. The sample records about 90,000 clones, 90% to 95% of which are singletons. Around 1.1% of the sample goes to the ten largest clones.

This receptor was taken from a human donor who was the organ donor for an intestinal transplant. The V gene is TRBV27 and the J gene is TRBJ2-7; no D gene is confidently identified. Material: unstimulated CD8+ T cells sorted from spleen or lymph node cells, obtained before transplant. The CDR3 here reads CASSPMGPGEQYF. The bases read TGTGCCAGCAGTCCGATGGGCCCTGGGGAGCAGTACTTC.